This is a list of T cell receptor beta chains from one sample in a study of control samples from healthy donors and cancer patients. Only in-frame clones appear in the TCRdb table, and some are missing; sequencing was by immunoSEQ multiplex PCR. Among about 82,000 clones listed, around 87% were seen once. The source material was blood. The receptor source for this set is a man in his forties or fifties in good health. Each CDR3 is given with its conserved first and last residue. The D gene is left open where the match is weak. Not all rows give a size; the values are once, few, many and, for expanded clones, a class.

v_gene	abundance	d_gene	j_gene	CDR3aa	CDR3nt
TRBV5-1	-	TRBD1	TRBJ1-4	CASSSSFGQGKSNEKLFF	TGCGCCAGCAGCTCGTCTTTCGGACAGGGGAAATCTAATGAAAAACTGTTTTTT
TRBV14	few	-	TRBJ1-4	CASSSFVGGWEKLFF	TGTGCCAGCAGCTCTTTTGTTGGAGGGTGGGAAAAACTGTTTTTT
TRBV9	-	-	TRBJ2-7	CASSPPRDSYEQYF	TGTGCCAGCAGCCCCCCTAGGGACTCCTACGAGCAGTACTTC
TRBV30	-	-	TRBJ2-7	CAWSPPWGQQYF	TGTGCCTGGAGTCCCCCCTGGGGGCAGCAGTACTTC
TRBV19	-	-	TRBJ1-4	CASSETGFRDEKLFF	TGTGCCAGTAGTGAAACAGGGTTTCGGGATGAAAAACTGTTTTTT
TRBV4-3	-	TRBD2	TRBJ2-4	CASSQGEGNIQYF	TGCGCCAGCAGCCAAGGGGAGGGAAACATTCAGTACTTC
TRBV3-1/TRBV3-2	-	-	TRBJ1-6	CASSQSVSSPLHF	TGTGCCAGCAGCCAATCGGTATCTTCACCCCTCCACTTT
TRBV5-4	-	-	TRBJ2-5	CASRLQEQETQYF	TGTGCCAGCAGACTCCAGGAACAAGAGACCCAGTACTTC
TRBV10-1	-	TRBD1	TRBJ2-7	CASSQGQGYEQYF	TGCGCCAGCAGTCAGGGACAGGGCTACGAGCAGTACTTC
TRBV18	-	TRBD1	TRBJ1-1	CASSPYTGEPSNTEAFF	TGTGCCAGCTCACCTTACACAGGGGAGCCCTCAAACACTGAAGCTTTCTTT
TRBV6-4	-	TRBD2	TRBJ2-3	CASSDSASGGADTQYF	TGTGCCAGCAGTGACTCGGCTAGCGGGGGGGCAGATACGCAGTATTTT
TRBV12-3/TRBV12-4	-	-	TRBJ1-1	CASSSGMNTEAFF	TGTGCCAGCAGTTCCGGGATGAACACTGAAGCTTTCTTT
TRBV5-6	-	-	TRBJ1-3	CASSLGLGQEGGNTIYF	TGTGCCAGCAGCTTGGGCCTCGGGCAGGAGGGAGGAAACACCATATATTTT
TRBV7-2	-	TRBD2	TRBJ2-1	CASSLGGRFDEQFF	TGTGCCAGCAGCTTAGGCGGGAGGTTCGATGAGCAGTTCTTC
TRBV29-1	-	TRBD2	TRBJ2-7	CSVDPPTSGSSYEQYF	TGCAGCGTTGATCCCCCTACTAGCGGAAGCTCCTACGAGCAGTACTTC
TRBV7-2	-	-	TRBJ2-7	CASSPPGARAKEQYF	TGTGCCAGCAGCCCGCCCGGAGCGAGAGCCAAAGAGCAGTACTTC
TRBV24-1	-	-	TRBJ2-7	CATSPAGRYEQYF	TGTGCCACCAGTCCGGCAGGTCGCTACGAGCAGTACTTC
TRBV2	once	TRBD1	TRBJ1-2	CASSYGTGDGYTF	TGTGCCAGCAGCTACGGGACAGGGGACGGCTACACCTTC
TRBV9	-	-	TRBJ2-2	CASSEASGNTGELFF	TGTGCCAGCTCTGAGGCATCGGGGAACACCGGGGAGCTGTTTTTT
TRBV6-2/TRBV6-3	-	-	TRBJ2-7	CASSYFTYEQYF	TGTGCCAGCAGTTACTTTACATACGAGCAGTACTTC
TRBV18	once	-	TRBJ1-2	CASEGGDYGYTF	TGTGCCTCTGAGGGGGGTGACTATGGCTACACCTTC
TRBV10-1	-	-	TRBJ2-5	CASSPWGASQETQYF	TGCGCCAGCAGTCCCTGGGGAGCAAGTCAAGAGACCCAGTACTTC
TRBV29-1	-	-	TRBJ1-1	CSPLPVFWENTEAFF	TGCAGCCCCCTCCCGGTATTTTGGGAGAACACTGAAGCTTTCTTT
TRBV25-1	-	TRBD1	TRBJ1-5	CASSESGQGNQPQHF	TGTGCCAGCAGTGAATCTGGACAGGGCAATCAGCCCCAGCATTTT
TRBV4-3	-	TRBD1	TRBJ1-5	CASSHEQGSCQPQHF	TGCGCCAGCAGCCATGAACAGGGGTCGTGTCAGCCCCAGCATTTT
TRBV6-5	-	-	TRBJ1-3	CASSYSGFGNTIYF	TGTGCCAGCAGTTACTCAGGGTTTGGAAACACCATATATTTT
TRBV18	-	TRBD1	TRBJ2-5	CASSGQQETQYF	TGTGCCAGCTCGGGACAGCAAGAGACCCAGTACTTC
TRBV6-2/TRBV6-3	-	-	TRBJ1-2	CASSSGHDGYTF	TGTGCCAGCAGTTCGGGACACGATGGCTACACCTTC
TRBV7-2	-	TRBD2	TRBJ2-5	CASSLMTSGGPETQYF	TGTGCCAGCAGCCTGATGACTAGCGGGGGGCCTGAGACCCAGTACTTC
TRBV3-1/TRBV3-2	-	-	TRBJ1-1	CASSQGALGDTEAFF	TGTGCCAGCAGCCAAGGGGCCCTGGGGGACACTGAAGCTTTCTTT
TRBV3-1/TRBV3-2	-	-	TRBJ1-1	CASSPGPGVAVTEAFF	TGTGCCAGCAGCCCTGGACCTGGGGTCGCGGTCACTGAAGCTTTCTTT
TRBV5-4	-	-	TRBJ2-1	CASSLPRGGPYNEQFF	TGTGCCAGCAGCTTGCCCAGGGGGGGCCCCTACAATGAGCAGTTCTTC